This T cell receptor (beta chain) is drawn from a study of T cell responses to AZD1222 COVID-19 vaccine. Whole-study findings and limits: Among vaccine-associated CD4 TCRs, coverage spanned spike, with dominance at 160-218 and 743-854. Donors were chiefly white British, with a greater number of females, and clonal diversity was perhaps underestimated.

Profiled with immunoSEQ multiplex PCR; TCRdb holds only in-frame clones, not every one. The repertoire holds 95,000 to 150,000 clones, with 85% to 95% as singletons. The CDR3 consists of 13 residues. Trimming left V 6 bases short and J 3 bases short, with 11 bases between. Germline values: CDR1 MNHEY, CDR2 SVGAGI. For this clone: Antigen unknown.

This receptor was obtained from an adult in good health. This chain connects TRBV6-5 to TRBJ2-5, with D possibly TRBD1 on 5 matching bases. This specimen was peripheral blood, taken on day 0 of AZD1222 vaccination. The CDR3, as DNA: TGTGCCAGCAGCAACAGGCAGAAAGAGACCCAGTACTTC. Encoded protein: CASSNRQKETQYF.